Following are 29 T cell receptor beta chains from one sample sequenced in a study of Tregs in tolerant kidney transplant recipients. Clones were sequenced by immunoSEQ multiplex PCR, and TCRdb holds only the in-frame ones, with some missing. The top ten clones hold 4.5% to 5.5% of a sample with some 68,000 clones, less than 90% of them seen once. The source material was CD4+ T cells from blood. The receptors here all came from a human donor in good health.

The CDR3 loop reads CASSFSQMNTEAFF. CDR3 coding DNA: TGTGCCAGCAGCTTTTCCCAGATGAACACTGAAGCTTTCTTT. The rearrangement joins TRBV11-2 to TRBJ1-1; D unresolved. Germline CDR1 reads SGHAT; CDR2 reads FQNNGV. V was trimmed by 3 bases and J by 0 bases, leaving 8 bases between them. The CDR3 is made up of 14 amino acids.

The table lists this clone with a count of one. V is TRBV5-1 and J is TRBJ1-2; D remains unclear. The V end was cut by 2 bases, the J end by 4 bases, with 15 bases between. Germline V gene data show CDR1 as SGHRS and CDR2 as YFSETQ. The CDR3 sequence is 15 residues long. CDR3 sequence: CASSFLGRILYGYTF. The CDR3 nucleotides are TGCGCCAGCAGCTTCCTCGGACGCATACTCTATGGCTACACCTTC.

This rearrangement joins TRBV18 to TRBJ1-2, with a weak D call TRBD1 (5 bases). Trimming shortened V by 3 bases and J by 3 bases, and 14 bases separated the two germline ends. Germline V gives CDR1 KGHSH, CDR2 LQKENI. This CDR3 region has 15 residues. The CDR3 region has the DNA TGTGCCAGCTCACCCCAGACCAGGGCGGACTATGGCTACACCTTC. It encodes CASSPQTRADYGYTF.

This clone turned up a few times. V gene TRBV7-9 combines with J gene TRBJ2-3, with TRBD1 matching over 7 bases. This CDR3 has 16 amino acids. CDR1 is SEHNR and CDR2 is FQNEAQ in the germline V gene (reference sequence). V was clipped by 5 bases and J by 1 base; unmatched bases: 9. For the CDR3, the DNA is TGTGCCAGCAGCCAGGAACAGGGGTCTGGCACAGATACGCAGTATTTT. Translated, it gives CASSQEQGSGTDTQYF.

This clone was seen a single time. CDR3 residues: CASSQDLGHGRERDEQYF. CDR3 DNA sequence: TGTGCCAGCAGCCAAGATCTGGGTCACGGGAGGGAGCGGGACGAGCAGTACTTC. This chain uses TRBV4-2 with TRBJ2-7; the match to TRBD2 covers 8 bases. With 0 bases clipped from V and 5 bases from J, the junction kept 15 bases outside the gene matches. The CDR3 totals 18 residues. Per germline, CDR1 LGHNA and CDR2 YNFKEQ.

The V call is TRBV6-1, the J call TRBJ2-1; 8 nucleotides match TRBD1. The V gene end was trimmed by 8 bases and the J gene end by 9 bases; junction bases not matched to a gene: 9. Germline lookup yields CDR1 MNHNS and CDR2 SASEGT. The CDR3 is 13 amino acids. The CDR3 loop reads CASPGQGSVEQFF. The CDR3 coding sequence is TGTGCCAGCCCCGGACAGGGTTCGGTTGAGCAGTTCTTC.

The chain has TRBV19 and TRBJ2-3; D gene uncertain. The CDR3 has 10 residues. V was trimmed by 9 bases and J by 6 bases, leaving 7 bases between them. Germline V lookup: CDR1 LNHDA, CDR2 SQIVND (reference sequence). Written as DNA, the CDR3 is TGTGCCAGCGGACGTGATACGCAGTATTTT. It encodes CASGRDTQYF.

This chain connects TRBV7-2 to TRBJ1-1, with D possibly matching TRBD1 (5 bases). This CDR3 spans 13 amino acids. V lost 5 bases and J 1 base, leaving 8 bases between the germline ends. Germline CDR1 is SGHTA and CDR2 is FQGNSA. CDR3 sequence (DNA): TGTGCCAGCAGCCGCGACAGGAACACTGAAGCTTTCTTT. It specifies CASSRDRNTEAFF. Full variable domain (rest looked up from reference TRBV7-2 and TRBJ1-1): GAGVSQSPSNKVTEKGKDVELRCDPISGHTALYWYRQSLGQGLEFLIYFQGNSAPDKSGLPSDRFSAERTGGSVSTLTIQRTQQEDSAVYLCASSRDRNTEAFFGQGTRLTVV.

The sample holds a few counts of this clone. The chain has TRBV7-2 and TRBJ2-1; D is uncertain. This CDR3 has 12 residues. Deletions cut 6 bases from V and 5 bases from J, with 8 bases between. In germline, CDR1 is SGHTA, CDR2 FQGNSA. The CDR3 sequence: CASSYINNEQFF. The CDR3 DNA reads as TGTGCCAGCAGTTATATAAACAATGAGCAGTTCTTC.

This clone was seen a single time. This chain connects TRBV19 to TRBJ1-2, with a tentative D call TRBD1 (6 bases). The CDR3 is 15 residues long. Germline CDR1 LNHDA, CDR2 SQIVND (reference sequence). The germline V and J ends were trimmed by 5 bases and 3 bases, with 16 bases remaining between them. The chain's CDR3 is CASSGQSGGDYGYTF. In DNA form, the CDR3 reads TGTGCCAGTAGTGGACAGTCCGGAGGTGACTATGGCTACACCTTC.

J is TRBJ2-1 and V is TRBV2; D is undetermined. The ends were cut back, 6 bases at V and 2 bases at J, with 11 bases in the middle. Germline CDR1 is SNHLY and CDR2 is FYNNEI. The CDR3 is 14 amino acids. The CDR3 sequence is CASSGSGAYNEQFF. The CDR3 DNA reads TGTGCCAGCAGCGGTTCTGGGGCCTACAATGAGCAGTTCTTC.

The rearrangement links TRBV9 to TRBJ2-2; perhaps TRBD2 as D (6 bases). The CDR3 length is 14 residues. Trimming cost V 7 bases and J 3 bases, with 13 bases left between them. Germline V gene data show CDR1 as SGDLS and CDR2 as YYNGEE. The CDR3 sequence: CASDAPGDTGELFF. The CDR3 DNA is TGTGCCAGCGACGCCCCGGGGGACACCGGGGAGCTGTTTTTT.

The rearrangement uses TRBV5-1 and TRBJ2-1; 9 bases are shared with TRBD2. Trimming at V came to 1 base and at J to 7 bases, leaving 6 bases not matched to a gene. In germline, CDR1 is SGHRS, CDR2 YFSETQ. The CDR3 contains 15 residues. The CDR3 DNA sequence: TGCGCCAGCAGCTTGCCCCCGGGACTAGCAAATGAGCAGTTCTTC. Its protein is CASSLPPGLANEQFF.

The chain has TRBV29-1 and TRBJ2-1; D gene unclear. Trimming pared 4 bases from V and 7 bases from J, leaving 17 bases between. The CDR3 runs to 14 residues. Germline CDR1 SQVTM, CDR2 ANQGSEA. CDR3 loop: CSVVVHSRRNEQFF. The CDR3 nucleotides are TGCAGCGTTGTCGTGCATAGTCGAAGGAATGAGCAGTTCTTC.

V gene TRBV11-3 combines with J gene TRBJ2-7, with 11 bases aligning to TRBD2. Losses at the gene ends were 3 bases for V and 4 bases for J; bases not matched to a gene: 5. This CDR3 comprises 15 residues. Germline CDR1 SGHNT, CDR2 YENEEA. In DNA form, the CDR3 reads TGTGCCAGCAGCTTCGGGACTAGCGGCAATTACGAGCAGTACTTC. Its translation is CASSFGTSGNYEQYF.

There are many counts of this clone. The genes are TRBV5-1 and TRBJ2-3; 7 bases line up with TRBD2. This CDR3 contains 14 residues. Germline CDR1 is SGHRS and CDR2 is YFSETQ. With 6 bases clipped from V and 2 bases from J, the junction kept 6 bases outside the gene matches. DNA of the CDR3: TGCGCCAGCAATATCGGGGGGTTCACAGATACGCAGTATTTT. This encodes CASNIGGFTDTQYF.

V usage is TRBV29-1 and J usage is TRBJ1-4; D is ambiguous. CDR1 SQVTM and CDR2 ANQGSEA come from the germline V gene. The CDR3 sequence is 14 residues long. Trimming removed 4 bases at V and 2 bases at J, with 11 bases between. CDR3 region: CSVVLAATNEKLFF. The CDR3 DNA reads TGCAGCGTTGTCCTAGCAGCGACTAATGAAAAACTGTTTTTT.

The chain has TRBV9 and TRBJ2-5, with TRBD1 matching over 7 bases. V was clipped by 4 bases and J by 4 bases; unmatched bases: 4. CDR3 length: 13 amino acids. The germline V gene encodes CDR1 SGDLS and CDR2 YYNGEE. For the CDR3, the DNA is TGTGCCAGCAGCCCACGGACAGGAGAGACCCAGTACTTC. This encodes CASSPRTGETQYF.

CDR3 nucleotide sequence: TGTGCCAGCTCACCACCAGGGGGCGACTATGGCTACACCTTC. Its translation: CASSPPGGDYGYTF. V usage is TRBV18 and J usage is TRBJ1-2, with 7 bases lining up with TRBD1. This CDR3 contains 14 residues. Germline trimming cut 0 bases from V and 3 bases from J; bases unmatched to any gene: 1. Germline lookup yields CDR1 KGHSH and CDR2 LQKENI.

There are a few counts of this clone. J is TRBJ1-2 and V is TRBV6-1, with D hard to call. Trimming took off 2 bases at V and 8 bases at J, with 12 bases between the two ends. The CDR3 loop spans 13 amino acids. Germline V gives CDR1 MNHNS, CDR2 SASEGT. CDR3 amino acids: CASSEREEEGYTF. The CDR3 DNA is TGTGCCAGCAGTGAACGAGAGGAGGAGGGCTACACCTTC.

This chain uses TRBV4-1 with TRBJ2-7; TRBD1 matches at 9 bases. J gave up 3 bases and V 1 base, and 7 bases lay outside the gene matches. The CDR3 extends over 16 amino acids. CDR1 is MGHRA and CDR2 is YSYEKL in the germline V gene. CDR3 sequence reads: CASSQVGTGQSYEQYF. The CDR3 nucleotides read TGCGCCAGCAGCCAAGTAGGGACAGGGCAAAGCTACGAGCAGTACTTC.

This clone was observed a few times. The CDR3 sequence is CASSLTSASSYNEQFF. The CDR3 DNA is TGTGCCAGCAGCTTAACATCGGCGTCTTCCTACAATGAGCAGTTCTTC. J is TRBJ2-1 and V is TRBV7-3; no firm D call. Trimming removed 0 bases at V and 1 base at J, with 10 bases between. CDR3 length: 16 residues. The germline V gene has CDR1 SGHTA and CDR2 FQGTGA.

The chain uses TRBV18 and TRBJ1-2, with 7 bases lining up with TRBD1. The length of the CDR3 is 13 residues. The V segment lost 8 bases and the J segment 4 bases; nucleotides outside the gene matches: 7. Germline CDR1 and CDR2: KGHSH and LQKENI. CDR3 residues: CASAGTVRYGYTF. The CDR3 DNA follows: TGTGCCAGCGCTGGGACAGTTCGCTATGGCTACACCTTC.

Only a few counts were recorded for this clone. This chain joins TRBV9 and TRBJ1-2; D uncertain. The length of the CDR3 is 15 residues. In germline, CDR1 is SGDLS, CDR2 YYNGEE. The germline V and J ends were trimmed by 4 bases and 2 bases, with 15 bases remaining between them. CDR3 in amino acids: CASSPDTHRNYGYTF. CDR3 coding DNA: TGTGCCAGCAGCCCTGATACACACAGAAACTATGGCTACACCTTC.

V usage is TRBV2 and J usage is TRBJ1-2, with TRBD1 matching 8 bases. Trimming cost V 3 bases and J 4 bases; bases outside gene matches: 13. CDR1 and CDR2 from the germline V gene are SNHLY and FYNNEI. The CDR3 extends over 17 amino acids. DNA for the CDR3: TGTGCCAGCAGTGATCCGGTGACAGGGGTCTCGAGCTATGGCTACACCTTC. This translates into CASSDPVTGVSSYGYTF.

The DNA of the CDR3 is TGCGCCAGCAGCCAAACTAGCGGGGGGGCAGAGACCCAGTACTTC. Protein sequence: CASSQTSGGAETQYF. This rearrangement joins TRBV4-1 to TRBJ2-5, with TRBD2 identical over 13 bases. Losses at the gene ends were 2 bases for V and 4 bases for J; bases not matched to a gene: 1. This CDR3 is 15 amino acids long. Germline assignment: CDR1 MGHRA and CDR2 YSYEKL.

The chain recombines TRBV7-2 with TRBJ2-1; maybe TRBD2 (7 bases). Per germline, CDR1 SGHTA and CDR2 FQGNSA. Trimming cost V 2 bases and J 0 bases, with 8 bases left between them. The CDR3 is made up of 15 amino acids. CDR3 sequence (DNA): TGTGCCAGCAGCTTAAGGGGGGGCTCCTACAATGAGCAGTTCTTC. The encoded protein is CASSLRGGSYNEQFF. The full variable domain, its missing parts supplied by reference TRBV7-2 and TRBJ2-1, is GAGVSQSPSNKVTEKGKDVELRCDPISGHTALYWYRQSLGQGLEFLIYFQGNSAPDKSGLPSDRFSAERTGGSVSTLTIQRTQQEDSAVYLCASSLRGGSYNEQFFGPGTRLTVL.

V and J are TRBV7-2 and TRBJ2-4; 7 nucleotides match TRBD1. With V trimmed by 5 bases and J by 6 bases, 7 bases remained unmatched. CDR1 is SGHTA and CDR2 is FQGNSA in the germline V gene. The CDR3 contains 14 residues. The CDR3 spells CASSPGRGSNIQYF. CDR3 nucleotide sequence: TGTGCCAGCAGCCCGGGCAGGGGGTCAAACATTCAGTACTTC.

The genes are TRBV9 and TRBJ2-3; TRBD2 matches at 7 bases. The V gene end was trimmed by 6 bases and the J gene end by 0 bases; junction bases not matched to a gene: 10. Germline values: CDR1 SGDLS, CDR2 YYNGEE. The CDR3 has 16 residues. The CDR3 sequence: CASTPWEGFSTDTQYF. For the CDR3, the DNA is TGTGCCAGCACCCCTTGGGAGGGATTTAGCACAGATACGCAGTATTTT.